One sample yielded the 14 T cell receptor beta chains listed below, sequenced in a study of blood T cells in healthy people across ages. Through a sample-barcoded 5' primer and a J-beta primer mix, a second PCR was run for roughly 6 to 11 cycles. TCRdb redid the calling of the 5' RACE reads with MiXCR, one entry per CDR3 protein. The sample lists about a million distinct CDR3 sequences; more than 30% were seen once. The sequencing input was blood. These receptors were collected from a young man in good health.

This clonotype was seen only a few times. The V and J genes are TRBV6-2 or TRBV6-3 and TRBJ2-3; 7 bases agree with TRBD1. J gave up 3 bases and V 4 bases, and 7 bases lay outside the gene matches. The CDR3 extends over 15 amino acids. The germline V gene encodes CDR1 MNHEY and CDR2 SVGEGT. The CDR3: CASSLRQGRTDTQYF. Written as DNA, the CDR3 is TGTGCCAGCAGTTTACGACAGGGTAGAACAGATACGCAGTATTTT.

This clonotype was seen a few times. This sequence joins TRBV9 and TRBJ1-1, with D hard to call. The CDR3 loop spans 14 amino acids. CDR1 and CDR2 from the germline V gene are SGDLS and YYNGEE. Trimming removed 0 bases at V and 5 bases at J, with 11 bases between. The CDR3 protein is CASSVAPLDTEAFF. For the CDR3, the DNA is TGTGCCAGCAGCGTAGCACCCTTGGATACTGAAGCTTTCTTT.

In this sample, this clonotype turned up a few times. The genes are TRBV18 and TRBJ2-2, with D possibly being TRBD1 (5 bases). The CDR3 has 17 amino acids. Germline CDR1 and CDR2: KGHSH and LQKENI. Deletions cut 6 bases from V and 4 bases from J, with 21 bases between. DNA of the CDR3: TGTGCCAGCTCTAATCTACTACGACAGAGTACCACCGGGGAGCTGTTTTTT. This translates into CASSNLLRQSTTGELFF. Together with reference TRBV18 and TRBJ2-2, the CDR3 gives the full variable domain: NAGVMQNPRHLVRRRGQEARLRCSPMKGHSHVYWYRQLPEEGLKFMVYLQKENIIDESGMPKERFSAEFPKEGPSILRIQQVVRGDSAAYFCASSNLLRQSTTGELFFGEGSRLTVL.

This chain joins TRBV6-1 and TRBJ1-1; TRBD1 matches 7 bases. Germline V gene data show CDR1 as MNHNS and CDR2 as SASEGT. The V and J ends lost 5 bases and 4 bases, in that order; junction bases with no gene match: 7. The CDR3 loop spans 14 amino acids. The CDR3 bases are TGTGCCAGCAGTCCCGGGACAGATGCCACTGAAGCTTTCTTT. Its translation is CASSPGTDATEAFF.

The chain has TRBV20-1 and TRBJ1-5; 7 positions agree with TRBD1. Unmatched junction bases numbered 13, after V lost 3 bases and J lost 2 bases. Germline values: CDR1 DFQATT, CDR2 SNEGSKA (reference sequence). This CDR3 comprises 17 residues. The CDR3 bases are TGCAGTGCTAGGATCGGGGCAGGGGGACGACGCAATCAGCCCCAGCATTTT. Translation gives CSARIGAGGRRNQPQHF.

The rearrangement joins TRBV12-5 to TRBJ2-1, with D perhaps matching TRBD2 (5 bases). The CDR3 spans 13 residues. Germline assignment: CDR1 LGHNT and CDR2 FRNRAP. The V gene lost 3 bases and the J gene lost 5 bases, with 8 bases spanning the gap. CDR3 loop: CASGFGLNNEQFF. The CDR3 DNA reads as TGTGCTAGTGGTTTCGGACTGAACAATGAGCAGTTCTTC.

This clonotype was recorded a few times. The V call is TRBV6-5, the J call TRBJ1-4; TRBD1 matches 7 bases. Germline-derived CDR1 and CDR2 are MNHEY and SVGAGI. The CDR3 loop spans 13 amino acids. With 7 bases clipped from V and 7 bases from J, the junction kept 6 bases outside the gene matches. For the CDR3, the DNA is TGTGCCAGCACCACAGGGGTTGGTGAAAAACTGTTTTTT. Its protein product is CASTTGVGEKLFF.

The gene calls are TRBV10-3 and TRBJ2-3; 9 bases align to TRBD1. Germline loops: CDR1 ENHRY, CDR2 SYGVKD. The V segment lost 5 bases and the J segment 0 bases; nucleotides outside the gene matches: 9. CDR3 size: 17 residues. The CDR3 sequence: CAISRDRAYLSTDTQYF. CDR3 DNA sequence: TGTGCCATCAGTCGGGACAGGGCGTACCTTAGCACAGATACGCAGTATTTT.

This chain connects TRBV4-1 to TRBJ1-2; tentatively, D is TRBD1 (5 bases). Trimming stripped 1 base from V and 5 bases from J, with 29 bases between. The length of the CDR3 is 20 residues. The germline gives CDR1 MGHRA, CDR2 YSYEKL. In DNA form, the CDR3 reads TGCGCCAGCAGCCAAGTAAAGGTAGACAGTCTGATTCGACTAATATATGGCTACACCTTC. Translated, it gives CASSQVKVDSLIRLIYGYTF.

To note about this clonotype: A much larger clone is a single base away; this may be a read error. Here the CDR3 reads CASSVGDRVHEQFF. Written as DNA, the CDR3 is TGTGCCAGCAGCGTAGGGGACAGGGTACACGAGCAGTTCTTC. The rearrangement links TRBV9 to TRBJ2-1; 9 bases agree with TRBD1. V was clipped by 0 bases and J by 10 bases; unmatched bases: 5. The CDR3 spans 14 residues. CDR1 and CDR2 (germline): SGDLS, YYNGEE.

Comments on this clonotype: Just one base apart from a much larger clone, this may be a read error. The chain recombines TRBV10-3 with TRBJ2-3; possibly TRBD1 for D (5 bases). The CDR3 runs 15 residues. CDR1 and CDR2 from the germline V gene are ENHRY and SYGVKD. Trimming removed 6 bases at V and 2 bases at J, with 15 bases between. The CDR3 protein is CAIRVYPGSTDTQYF. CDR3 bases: TGTGCCATCAGGGTATATCCAGGGTCCACAGATACGCAGTATTTT.

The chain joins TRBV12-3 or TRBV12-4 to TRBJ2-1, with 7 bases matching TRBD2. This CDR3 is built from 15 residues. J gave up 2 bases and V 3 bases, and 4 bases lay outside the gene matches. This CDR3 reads CASSFDGGTYNEQFF. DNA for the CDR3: TGTGCCAGCAGTTTTGACGGGGGGACCTACAATGAGCAGTTCTTC.

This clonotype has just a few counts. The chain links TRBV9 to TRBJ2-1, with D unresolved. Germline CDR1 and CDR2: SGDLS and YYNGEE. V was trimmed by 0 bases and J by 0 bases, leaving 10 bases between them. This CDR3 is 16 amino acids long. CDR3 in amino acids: CASSVAGGSSYNEQFF. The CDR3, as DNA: TGTGCCAGCAGCGTAGCCGGCGGTAGCTCCTACAATGAGCAGTTCTTC.

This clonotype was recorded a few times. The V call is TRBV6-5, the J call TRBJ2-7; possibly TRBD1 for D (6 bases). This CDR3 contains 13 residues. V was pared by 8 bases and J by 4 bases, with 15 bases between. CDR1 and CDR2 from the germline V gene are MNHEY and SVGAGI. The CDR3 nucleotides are TGTGCCAGCTCCAGGGGCCCCAATTACGAGCAGTACTTC. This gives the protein CASSRGPNYEQYF.